Listed below are T cell receptor beta chains from one sample, sequenced in a study of Tregs in tolerant kidney transplant recipients. The assay was immunoSEQ multiplex PCR, and TCRdb's table has in-frame clones only and misses some. The sample carries roughly 80,000 clones, around 93% recorded once. The specimen comprised Tregs from blood, sampled before the transplant. All receptors come from a human donor who received a combined kidney and bone marrow transplant. CDR3s include the opening cysteine and the closing phenylalanine or tryptophan. D genes are given only for firm matches. Rows may omit the clone size; those that give it use once, few, many or a size class.

j_call	v_call	d_call	clone_size	cdr3_nt	cdr3_aa
TRBJ2-7	TRBV28	.	.	TGTGCCAGCAGTGAAGGGGCGGATCTCTCCTACGAGCAGTACTTC	CASSEGADLSYEQYF
TRBJ1-6	TRBV7-2	TRBD1	.	TGTGCCAGCAGCTTAGCGGCAGGACAGGGTGATTCACCCCTCCACTTT	CASSLAAGQGDSPLHF
TRBJ1-1	TRBV7-9	.	.	TGTGCCAGCAGCTTAGGGGTCGAGACTGAAGCTTTCTTT	CASSLGVETEAFF
TRBJ2-3	TRBV9	.	.	TGTGCCAGCAGCGTAATTAGAGATACGCAGTATTTT	CASSVIRDTQYF
TRBJ2-4	TRBV30	.	.	TGTGCCTGGAAATACGCCTCGGGGAACATTCAGTACTTC	CAWKYASGNIQYF
TRBJ1-2	TRBV28	.	.	TGTGCCAGCAGAACCGGGACACAAGTTTATGGCTACACCTTC	CASRTGTQVYGYTF
TRBJ1-2	TRBV2	.	.	TGTGCCAGCAGTGAGTTGGCTGTTAATGGCTACACCTTC	CASSELAVNGYTF
TRBJ1-2	TRBV28	TRBD1	.	TGTGCCAGCAGTGGAGAAAGGGGACAGGAAAACTATGGCTACACCTTC	CASSGERGQENYGYTF
TRBJ2-3	TRBV5-6	.	.	TGTGCCAGCAGCCCGGGGACTCGTAGGGGGTATCGAGATACGCAGTATTTT	CASSPGTRRGYRDTQYF
TRBJ2-4	TRBV15	.	.	TGTGCCACCAGCAGAGCAGACGGCCTTATTCAGTACTTC	CATSRADGLIQYF
TRBJ2-2	TRBV19	TRBD2	.	TGTGCCAGTAGGGAACTAGCGGGAGGAACCGGGGAGCTGTTTTTT	CASRELAGGTGELFF
TRBJ2-3	TRBV4-3	.	.	TGCGCCAGCAGCCAAGATCGGTTCGGCAGGTCTAGCACAGATACGCAGTATTTT	CASSQDRFGRSSTDTQYF
TRBJ2-7	TRBV19	TRBD1	.	TGTGCCAGTAGCCTCGGGACAGGGGATGGCTACGAGCAGTACTTC	CASSLGTGDGYEQYF
TRBJ2-7	TRBV15	.	.	TGTGCCACCAGCAGGAGCACAGGGACCGAGCAGTACTTC	CATSRSTGTEQYF
TRBJ2-3	TRBV6-4	TRBD2	.	TGTGCCAGCAGTGCCACTCATAGCGGGGGAGGTGCGGATACGCAGTATTTT	CASSATHSGGGADTQYF
TRBJ2-7	TRBV7-3	.	.	.	CASSFGPGGSYEQYF
TRBJ2-2	TRBV10-3	TRBD1	once	TGTGCCATCAGCTCCGCCGGGACAGCACTCACCGGGGAGCTGTTTTTT	CAISSAGTALTGELFF
TRBJ2-3	TRBV6-1	.	.	TGTGCCAGCAGTGCCGATCGGGCAGATACGCAGTATTTT	CASSADRADTQYF
TRBJ2-5	TRBV18	TRBD2	.	TGTGCCAGCTCACCAAGACTCGGGGAGGGGGAGACCCAGTACTTC	CASSPRLGEGETQYF
TRBJ2-1	TRBV6-4	.	.	TGTGCCAGCAGTGTGACGATGCAAACTGTTCGTTTCTTC	CASSVTMQTVRFF
TRBJ1-1	TRBV19	TRBD1	.	TGTGCCAGTAGGACAGGGAAGAACACTGAAGCTTTCTTT	CASRTGKNTEAFF
TRBJ2-7	TRBV5-4	TRBD1	.	TGTGCCAGCAGCCCGACAGGGCTCGCCTACGAGCAGTACTTC	CASSPTGLAYEQYF
TRBJ1-2	TRBV7-2	.	.	TGTGCCAGCAGCTTAGGGCCCGCACGGGCCGCATCATATGGCTACACCTTC	CASSLGPARAASYGYTF
TRBJ2-3	TRBV7-2	.	.	TGTGCCAGCAGCTTATCGGGACTTCCTACAGATACGCAGTATTTT	CASSLSGLPTDTQYF
TRBJ2-1	TRBV4-2	TRBD2	.	TGTGCCAGCAGCCAAGATACAACTAGCGGGAAGAGGAATGAGCAGTTCTTC	CASSQDTTSGKRNEQFF
TRBJ1-4	TRBV5-6	TRBD1	.	TGTGCCAGCAGCCGCCCGGACAGGGGAGGGCAGGAAAAACTGTTTTTT	CASSRPDRGGQEKLFF
TRBJ1-3	TRBV5-1	.	.	TGCGCCAGCAGCTGGGATCCCGGAAACACCATATATTTT	CASSWDPGNTIYF
TRBJ2-7	TRBV2	.	.	TGTGCCAGCAAGAGGGTCGCCTACGAGCAGTACTTC	CASKRVAYEQYF
TRBJ1-6	TRBV28	.	.	TGTGCCAGCAGTTTACGAGAGGTACCCCTCCACTTT	CASSLREVPLHF
TRBJ1-6	TRBV6-5	TRBD1	.	TGTGCCAGCAGTTACGAGGCAGGGGGGAATTCACCCCTCCACTTT	CASSYEAGGNSPLHF
TRBJ2-5	TRBV10-1	.	.	TGCGCCAAACTAGAGAACCAGTACTTC	CAKLENQYF
TRBJ2-1	TRBV2	.	once	TGTGCCAGCAGTGAACAGCCCTCCTACAATGAGCAGTTCTTC	CASSEQPSYNEQFF
TRBJ2-7	TRBV4-2	TRBD2	once	TGTGCCAGCAGTCAAGATTGGCTAGCGGGAGCCAGGTACGAGCAGTACTTC	CASSQDWLAGARYEQYF
TRBJ2-1	TRBV4-2	TRBD2	.	TGTGCCAGCAGCCCCGGGACTAGCGGTTACAATGAGCAGTTCTTC	CASSPGTSGYNEQFF
TRBJ1-1	TRBV11-2	TRBD1	.	TGTGCCAGCAGCTTTGGGACAGAACAGAACACTGAAGCTTTCTTT	CASSFGTEQNTEAFF
TRBJ2-7	TRBV5-4	.	.	TGTGCCAGCAGCTTAGACAGCCTATACGAGCAGTACTTC	CASSLDSLYEQYF
TRBJ2-7	TRBV6-7	.	.	TGTGCCAGCAGTTACTCGGGAACGCAAAAGGGGGTACCGGACGAGCAGTACTTC	CASSYSGTQKGVPDEQYF
TRBJ2-2	TRBV9	.	few	TGTGCCAGCAGCGCCCGGGGTCCCGTGGGGGGCACCGGGGAGCTGTTTTTT	CASSARGPVGGTGELFF
TRBJ2-2	TRBV11-3	.	.	TGTGCCAGCAGCTTCTCCAAGAACACCGGGGAGCTGTTTTTT	CASSFSKNTGELFF
TRBJ2-7	TRBV19	TRBD1	.	TGTGCCAGTAGTATAACAACCGGGACAGGAGCCTACGAGCAGTACTTC	CASSITTGTGAYEQYF
TRBJ1-4	TRBV27	TRBD1	.	TGTGCCAGCAGCCAAGGTACAGGGGGGCGTGAAAAACTGTTTTTT	CASSQGTGGREKLFF